This T cell receptor beta chain was profiled in a study of blood T cell repertoires in COVID-19 (dated by TCRdb to 2018 to 2021). In terms of the full investigation: Samples covering the acute and convalescent phases of COVID-19 were provided by collaborators in the United States, Italy and Spain. The material from the prospective study consisted of cDNA or gDNA derived from T cells, B-cell-depleted T cells, or PBMCs. Deeply sampled blood TCRbeta repertoires from subjects exposed to, actively infected with, or recovered from COVID-19 were included in the dataset. A freely available public database, intended as a resource for researchers studying the immune response to SARS-CoV-2, is where the repertoires were released. The samples were drawn from two sources: the first 160 participants of the ongoing ImmuneRACE study, and fewer than 1,500 subjects contributed by 6 global collaborators. Sample metadata almost always included a de-identified subject ID, COVID-19 status, age in years and sex. Where available, HLA class I and class II types were taken from metadata supplied by the sample provider and were not determined by assay-based typing. Study-level results and caveats: How much clinical and demographic metadata was included differed by source and by participant, and the metadata was provided uncurated.

The germline V gene sets CDR1 to SGHRS and CDR2 to YFSETQ. Here V drops 3 bases and J drops 1 base, and the junction holds 3 bases not matched to any gene. Spanning cysteine to phenylalanine, the CDR3 consists of 15 amino acids. The read is trimmed to its CDR3 DNA, 45 bases read in frame from base 1. Another Seattle source contributed samples from volunteer blood donors who had recovered from COVID-19. Each collaborating institution followed its own protocols to collect whole blood in K2EDTA tubes. For TCRbeta analysis, collaborators shipped samples as frozen whole blood, isolated PBMCs, or DNA extracted from either of those sample types. As for this clone: Its antigen specificity is not known. No much larger clonotype is one base removed from it; base qualities were not supplied.

TCRbeta CDR3 regions were amplified from genomic DNA by means of the immunoSEQ Assay, a bias-controlled multiplex PCR. In the authors' own workflow: The number of nucleated cells in each sample was estimated by amplification of reference gene primers within the assay. Sequence reads were collapsed and filtered to measure the absolute abundance of every unique TCRbeta CDR3 rearrangement. For each sample, productive Simpson clonality was calculated as the square root of Simpson's diversity index over productive rearrangements. Here the immuneACCESS table is served through TCRdb, limited to in-frame sequences with V and J called. Missing clones are a known gap in these copies; in checked studies unresolved V genes cover under half, and the rest lacks a known reason. That table gives V, J and clone size, and the DNA gave D and trimming. The sample yields 150,000 or so clones; about 83% were counted once. Roughly 7.1% of the sample is in the top ten clones.

The chain links TRBV5-1 with TRBJ2-3; TRBD1 aligns with 9 central bases. Sequencing input: peripheral blood. The receptor comes from a man aged 40-49 years who had recovered from COVID-19. The CDR3 region reads CASSSRDRGTDTQYF. The bases read TGCGCCAGCAGCTCCCGGGACAGGGGCACAGATACGCAGTATTTT.